These 14 T cell receptor beta chains came from one sample sequenced in a study of CD8+CD57+ T cells in acquired aplastic anemia. The study profiled TCR beta VDJ and CDR3 using genomic DNA as template. A single record per CDR3 protein comes from TCRdb applying MiXCR to the reads. This table has around 250,000 distinct CDR3 sequences, approximately 55% appearing once. The sequenced material came from sorted CD4+, CD8+, or CD8+CD57+ T cells (not recorded which) from PBMCs. Receptors originate from a human donor with severe aplastic anemia or a healthy control (not recorded which).

The chain is built from TRBV7-2 and TRBJ2-1; D may match TRBD1 or TRBD2 (5 bases each). CDR1 and CDR2 (germline): SGHTA, FQGNSA. Deletions cut 6 bases from V and 7 bases from J, with 16 bases between. The CDR3 runs to 14 residues. CDR3 sequence (DNA): TGTGCCAGCAGTTACCGGGACCAAACTAATGAGCAGTTCTTC. It translates to CASSYRDQTNEQFF.

Remarks on this clonotype: At one boundary the junction diverges from the germline segment, which might be a read error. V usage is TRBV11-2 and J usage is TRBJ2-7, with D possibly TRBD1 on 6 matching bases. This CDR3 region has 12 residues. CDR1 and CDR2 (germline): SGHAT, FQNNGV. CDR3 bases: TGTACCAGCAGCTCGGACAGTTACGAGCAGTACTTC. It codes for CTSSSDSYEQYF.

This clonotype has just one count. The chain employs TRBV10-1 and TRBJ1-2; a weak D match, TRBD1 (6 bases). The CDR3 is made up of 16 amino acids. V was trimmed by 5 bases and J by 5 bases, leaving 21 bases between them. Germline CDR1 WNHNN, CDR2 SYGVQD (reference sequence). The CDR3 DNA sequence: TGCGCCAGCAGTTATCCACAGGGCGCAAACTTTTATGGCTACACCTTC. It codes for CASSYPQGANFYGYTF.

This clonotype was observed at least ten times. The chain is built from TRBV5-1 and TRBJ2-5, with unresolved D. The germline V gene encodes CDR1 SGHRS and CDR2 YFSETQ. Trimming pared 4 bases from V and 1 base from J, leaving 11 bases between. This CDR3 region has 14 residues. The CDR3 nucleotides are TGCGCCAGCAGCGCACCTTGGGGCCAAGAGACCCAGTACTTC. As protein: CASSAPWGQETQYF.

This clonotype was seen only a few times. The CDR3 sequence is CASSDAGTGDSGANVLTF. The CDR3 region has the DNA TGTGCCAGCAGCGATGCCGGGACAGGGGATTCTGGGGCCAACGTCCTGACTTTC. The chain couples TRBV3-2 to TRBJ2-6; the tabulated D call, TRBD1, remains unverified against the DNA. TRBV3-2 is a recognized pseudogene. The CDR3 runs 18 residues.

The sample holds many counts of this clonotype. V and J are TRBV2 and TRBJ1-2; weak D call: TRBD1 (5 bases). The CDR3 covers 18 residues. V was clipped by 0 bases and J by 3 bases, with 20 bases between them. Germline V CDR1 and CDR2: SNHLY, FYNNEI. The CDR3 protein is CASSEAMGVRGSDYGYTF. In DNA, the CDR3 is TGTGCCAGCAGTGAAGCCATGGGTGTTCGGGGGTCGGACTATGGCTACACCTTC.

V gene TRBV18 combines with J gene TRBJ2-7; 7 bases are shared with TRBD1. The junction had 14 bases not matched to a gene; V was cut back by 3 bases and J by 0 bases. The CDR3 has 18 amino acids. CDR1 and CDR2 (germline): KGHSH, LQKENI. For the CDR3, the DNA is TGTGCCAGCTCACCGAGGTGGGCTACAGGGGACAGCTCCTACGAGCAGTACTTC. Translation gives CASSPRWATGDSSYEQYF.

This clonotype was seen once. The V and J genes are TRBV9 and TRBJ2-7, with 8 bases lining up with TRBD1. Per germline, CDR1 SGDLS and CDR2 YYNGEE. V gave up 0 bases and J gave up 5 bases; unmatched junction bases: 4. The CDR3 runs 14 residues. As DNA, the CDR3 is TGTGCCAGCAGCGTAGACAGGGGGATGAACGAGCAGTACTTC. Translation: CASSVDRGMNEQYF.

This clonotype was counted at least ten times. The rearrangement uses TRBV5-8 and TRBJ2-1; D possibly corresponds to TRBD2 (5 bases). The CDR3 extends over 13 amino acids. Germline V lookup: CDR1 SGHTS, CDR2 YDEGEE. V was trimmed by 3 bases and J by 8 bases, leaving 12 bases between them. This CDR3 is CASSWIISDEQFF. The CDR3 region has the DNA TGTGCCAGCAGCTGGATAATTAGCGATGAGCAGTTCTTC.

In its sample, this clonotype was seen many times. The chain uses TRBV7-9 and TRBJ2-1; D remains ambiguous. V lost 6 bases and J 2 bases, leaving 11 bases between the germline ends. The CDR3 length is 14 residues. Germline V gene data show CDR1 as SEHNR and CDR2 as FQNEAQ (reference sequence). The CDR3 DNA sequence: TGTGCCAGCAGACTAACGTCGGCCTACAATGAGCAGTTCTTC. It encodes CASRLTSAYNEQFF.

This clonotype was recorded only once. J is TRBJ2-2 and V is TRBV7-6; 8 bases map to TRBD2. CDR3 length equals 15 residues. V was clipped by 4 bases and J by 4 bases; unmatched bases: 5. Germline assignment: CDR1 SGHVS and CDR2 FNYEAQ. CDR3 DNA sequence: TGTGCCAGCAGCTCCCCAGCGGGGGTCACCGGGGAGCTGTTTTTT. Residues: CASSSPAGVTGELFF.

This clonotype was detected many times. Compared with germline, one end of the junction differs, possibly owing to a read error. The chain has TRBV6-1 and TRBJ2-2; tentative D call: TRBD2 (5 bases). The germline V gene has CDR1 MNHNS and CDR2 SASEGT. This CDR3 is 16 amino acids long. The DNA for the CDR3 is TGTGCCAGCAGGGAAGGTCTGAGGGAACACACCGGGGAGCTGTTTTTT. Translation gives CASREGLREHTGELFF.

This clonotype occurred many times. This chain joins TRBV6-6 and TRBJ2-1; D is unclear. The CDR3 has 12 amino acids. Germline V CDR1 and CDR2: MNHNY, SVGAGI (reference sequence). Trimming cost V 6 bases and J 6 bases, with 9 bases left between them. The CDR3 is CASSPVVNEQFF. CDR3 DNA sequence: TGTGCCAGCAGCCCAGTGGTCAATGAGCAGTTCTTC.

V usage is TRBV12-5 and J usage is TRBJ2-7, with D perhaps matching TRBD2 (5 bases). Germline V lookup: CDR1 LGHNT, CDR2 FRNRAP. Trimming took off 0 bases at V and 3 bases at J, with 15 bases between the two ends. The CDR3 extends over 16 amino acids. The CDR3 DNA sequence: TGTGCTAGTGGTTTGGTTTTGGGGAGATCCCACTACGAGCAGTACTTC. Translating it yields CASGLVLGRSHYEQYF.